In this sample, the clone carrying this T cell receptor beta chain turned up once. Its target is not known. TCRdb's copy holds only in-frame clones and misses some; the assay was immunoSEQ multiplex PCR. The table has roughly 2.2 million clones, around 90% seen once. The source of the sample is a study of shared clonotypes between healthy human individuals. Study-wide points: Richness estimates generally favored naive over memory subsets.

Trimming removed 3 bases at V and 1 base at J, with 10 bases between. Germline V lookup: CDR1 WSHSY, CDR2 SAAADI. The CDR3 spans 15 residues. The V gene is TRBV10-2, the J gene TRBJ1-5; no firm D call. The clonotype was recovered from a young man in good health. Some clones in this sample may be carry-over from other donors' samples. Material: naive CD4+ T cells from PBMCs. The sample's subset: CD45RA+ positively selected. The CDR3 reads CASSDLGRSNQPQHF. CDR3 DNA sequence: TGCGCCAGCAGTGATCTTGGCAGGAGCAATCAGCCCCAGCATTTT.